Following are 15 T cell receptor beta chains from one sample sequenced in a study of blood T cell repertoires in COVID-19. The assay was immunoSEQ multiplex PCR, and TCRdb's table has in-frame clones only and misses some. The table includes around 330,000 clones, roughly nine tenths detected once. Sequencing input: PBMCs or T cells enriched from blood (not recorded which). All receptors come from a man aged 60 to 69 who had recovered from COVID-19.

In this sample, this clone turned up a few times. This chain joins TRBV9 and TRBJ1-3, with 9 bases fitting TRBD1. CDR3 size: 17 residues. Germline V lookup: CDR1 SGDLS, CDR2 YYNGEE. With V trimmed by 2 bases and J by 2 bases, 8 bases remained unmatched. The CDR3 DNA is TGTGCCAGCAGCGTGACAGGGGGGCTCGTAACTGGAAACACCATATATTTT. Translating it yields CASSVTGGLVTGNTIYF.

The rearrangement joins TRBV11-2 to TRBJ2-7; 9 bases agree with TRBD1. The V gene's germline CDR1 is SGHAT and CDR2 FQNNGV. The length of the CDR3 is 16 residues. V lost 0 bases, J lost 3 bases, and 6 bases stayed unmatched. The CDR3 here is CASSLDWGQGFYEQYF. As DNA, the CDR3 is TGTGCCAGCAGCTTAGATTGGGGACAGGGCTTCTACGAGCAGTACTTC.

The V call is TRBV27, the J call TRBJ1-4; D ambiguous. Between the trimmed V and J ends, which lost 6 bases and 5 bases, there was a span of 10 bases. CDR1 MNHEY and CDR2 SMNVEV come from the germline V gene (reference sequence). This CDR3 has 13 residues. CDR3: CASSGVYNEKLFF. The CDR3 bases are TGTGCCAGCAGCGGGGTATACAATGAAAAACTGTTTTTT.

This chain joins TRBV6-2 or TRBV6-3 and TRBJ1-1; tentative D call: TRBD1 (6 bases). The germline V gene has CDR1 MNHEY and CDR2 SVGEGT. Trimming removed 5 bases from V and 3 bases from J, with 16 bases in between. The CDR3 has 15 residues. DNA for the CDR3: TGTGCCAGCAGTCAACACGGGACACCTGACACTGAAGCTTTCTTT. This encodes CASSQHGTPDTEAFF.

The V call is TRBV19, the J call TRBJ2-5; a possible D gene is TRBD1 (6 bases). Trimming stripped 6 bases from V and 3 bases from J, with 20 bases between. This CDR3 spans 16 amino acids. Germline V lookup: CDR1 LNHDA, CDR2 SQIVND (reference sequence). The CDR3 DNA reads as TGTGCCAGTAGACTGGGGGCAGGGAGAAAAAAAGAGACCCAGTACTTC. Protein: CASRLGAGRKKETQYF.

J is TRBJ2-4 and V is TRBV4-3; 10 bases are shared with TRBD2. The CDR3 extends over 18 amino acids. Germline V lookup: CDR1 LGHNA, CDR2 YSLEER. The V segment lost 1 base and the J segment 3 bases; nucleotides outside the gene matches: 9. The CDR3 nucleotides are TGCGCCAGCAGCCAAGGGGTAGCGGGGGGTGGAGGCAAAAACATTCAGTACTTC. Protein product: CASSQGVAGGGGKNIQYF.

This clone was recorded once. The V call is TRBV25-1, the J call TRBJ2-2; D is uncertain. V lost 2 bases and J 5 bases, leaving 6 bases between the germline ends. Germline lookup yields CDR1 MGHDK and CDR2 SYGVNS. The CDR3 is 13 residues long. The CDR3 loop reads CASSELRTGELFF. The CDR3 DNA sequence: TGTGCCAGCAGTGAACTCAGAACCGGGGAGCTGTTTTTT.

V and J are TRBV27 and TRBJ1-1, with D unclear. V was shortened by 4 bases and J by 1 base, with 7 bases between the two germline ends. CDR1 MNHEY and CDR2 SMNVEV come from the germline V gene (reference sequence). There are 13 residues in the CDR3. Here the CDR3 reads CASSYSWNTEAFF. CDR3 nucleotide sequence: TGTGCCAGCAGTTACTCGTGGAACACTGAAGCTTTCTTT.

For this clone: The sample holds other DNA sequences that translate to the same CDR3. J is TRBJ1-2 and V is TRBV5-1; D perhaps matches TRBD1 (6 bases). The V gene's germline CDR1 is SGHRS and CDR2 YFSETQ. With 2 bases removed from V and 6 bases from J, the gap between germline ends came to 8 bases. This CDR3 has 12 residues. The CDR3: CASSFAGDGYTF. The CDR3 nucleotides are TGCGCCAGCAGCTTCGCAGGGGATGGCTACACCTTC.

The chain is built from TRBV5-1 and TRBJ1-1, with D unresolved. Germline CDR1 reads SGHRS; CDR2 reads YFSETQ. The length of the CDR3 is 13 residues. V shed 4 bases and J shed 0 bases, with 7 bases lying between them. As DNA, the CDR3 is TGCGCCAGCAGCGGAGGAGTGAACACTGAAGCTTTCTTT. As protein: CASSGGVNTEAFF.

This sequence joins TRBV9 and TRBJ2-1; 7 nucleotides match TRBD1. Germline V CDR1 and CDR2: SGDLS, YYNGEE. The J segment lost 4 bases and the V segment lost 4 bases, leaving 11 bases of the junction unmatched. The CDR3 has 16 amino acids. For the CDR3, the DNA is TGTGCCAGCAGCTCCCAGGGGGACGGGATGTACAATGAGCAGTTCTTC. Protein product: CASSSQGDGMYNEQFF.

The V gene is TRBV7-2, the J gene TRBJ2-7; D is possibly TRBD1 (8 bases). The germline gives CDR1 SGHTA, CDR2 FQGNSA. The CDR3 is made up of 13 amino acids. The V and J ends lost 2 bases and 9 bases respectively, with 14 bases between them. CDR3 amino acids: CASSLNRGGGQYF. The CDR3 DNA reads TGTGCCAGCAGCTTAAACAGGGGGGGAGGGCAGTACTTC. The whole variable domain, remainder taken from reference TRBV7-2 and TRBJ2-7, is GAGVSQSPSNKVTEKGKDVELRCDPISGHTALYWYRQSLGQGLEFLIYFQGNSAPDKSGLPSDRFSAERTGGSVSTLTIQRTQQEDSAVYLCASSLNRGGGQYFGPGTRLTVT.

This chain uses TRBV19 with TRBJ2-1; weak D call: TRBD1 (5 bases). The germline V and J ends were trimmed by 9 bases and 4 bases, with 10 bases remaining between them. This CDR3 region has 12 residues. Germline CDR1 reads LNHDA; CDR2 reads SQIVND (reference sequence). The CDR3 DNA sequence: TGTGCCAGCAGGGATACATACAATGAGCAGTTCTTC. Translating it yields CASRDTYNEQFF.

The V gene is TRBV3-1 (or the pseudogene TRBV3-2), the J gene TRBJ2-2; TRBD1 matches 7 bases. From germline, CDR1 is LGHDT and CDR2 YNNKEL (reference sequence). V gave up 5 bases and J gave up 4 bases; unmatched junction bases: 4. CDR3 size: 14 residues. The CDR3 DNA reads TGTGCCAGCAGCAATACAGGGGCCACCGGGGAGCTGTTTTTT. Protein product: CASSNTGATGELFF.

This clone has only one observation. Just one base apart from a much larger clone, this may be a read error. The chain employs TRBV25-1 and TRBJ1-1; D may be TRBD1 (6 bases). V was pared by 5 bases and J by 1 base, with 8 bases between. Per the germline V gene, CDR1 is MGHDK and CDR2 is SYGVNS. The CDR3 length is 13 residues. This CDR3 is CASSKQGNTEAFF. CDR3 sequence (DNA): TGTGCCAGCAGTAAACAGGGGAACACTGAAGCTTTCTTT.